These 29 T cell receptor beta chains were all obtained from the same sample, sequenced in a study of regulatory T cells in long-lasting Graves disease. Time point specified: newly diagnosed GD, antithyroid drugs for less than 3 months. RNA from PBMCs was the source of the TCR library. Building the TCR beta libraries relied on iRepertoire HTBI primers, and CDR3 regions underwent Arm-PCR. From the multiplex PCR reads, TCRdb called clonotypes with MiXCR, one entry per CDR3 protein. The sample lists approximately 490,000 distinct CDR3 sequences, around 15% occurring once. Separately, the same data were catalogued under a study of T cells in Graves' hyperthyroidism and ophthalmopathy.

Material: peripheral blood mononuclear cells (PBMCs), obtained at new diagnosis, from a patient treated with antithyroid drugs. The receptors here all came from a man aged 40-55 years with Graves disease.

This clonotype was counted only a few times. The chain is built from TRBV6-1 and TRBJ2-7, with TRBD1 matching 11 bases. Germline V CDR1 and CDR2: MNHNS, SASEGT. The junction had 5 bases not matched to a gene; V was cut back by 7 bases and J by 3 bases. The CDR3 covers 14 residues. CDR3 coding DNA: TGTGCCAGCAACGCAGGGACAGGGGGCTACGAGCAGTACTTC. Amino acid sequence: CASNAGTGGYEQYF.

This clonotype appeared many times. The CDR3 DNA sequence: TGTGCCTGGGGGGGAGGGGGTTTCGAGACCCAGTACTTC. It encodes CAWGGGGFETQYF. The rearrangement links TRBV30 to TRBJ2-5, with D possibly matching TRBD2 (7 bases). Germline lookup yields CDR1 GTSNPN and CDR2 SVGIG (reference sequence). Trimming pared 5 bases from V and 5 bases from J, leaving 15 bases between. The CDR3 is 13 amino acids.

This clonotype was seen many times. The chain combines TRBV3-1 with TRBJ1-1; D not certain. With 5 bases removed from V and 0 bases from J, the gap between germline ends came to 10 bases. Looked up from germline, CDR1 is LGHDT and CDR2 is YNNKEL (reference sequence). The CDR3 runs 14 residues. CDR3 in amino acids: CASSSLGLNTEAFF. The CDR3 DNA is TGTGCCAGCAGCTCACTCGGGTTGAACACTGAAGCTTTCTTT.

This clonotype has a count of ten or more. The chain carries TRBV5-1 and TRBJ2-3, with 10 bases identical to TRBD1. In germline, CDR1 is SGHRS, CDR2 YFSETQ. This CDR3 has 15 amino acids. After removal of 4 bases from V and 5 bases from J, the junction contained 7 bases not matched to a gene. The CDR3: CASSRRQGAGDTQYF. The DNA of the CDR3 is TGCGCCAGCAGCCGCAGACAGGGGGCGGGAGATACGCAGTATTTT.

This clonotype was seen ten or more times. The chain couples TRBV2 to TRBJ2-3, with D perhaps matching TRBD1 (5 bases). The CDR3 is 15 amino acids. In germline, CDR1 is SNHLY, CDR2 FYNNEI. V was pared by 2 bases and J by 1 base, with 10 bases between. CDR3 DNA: TGTGCCAGCAGTGAATTTGTAGGGGGCACAGATACGCAGTATTTT. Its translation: CASSEFVGGTDTQYF.

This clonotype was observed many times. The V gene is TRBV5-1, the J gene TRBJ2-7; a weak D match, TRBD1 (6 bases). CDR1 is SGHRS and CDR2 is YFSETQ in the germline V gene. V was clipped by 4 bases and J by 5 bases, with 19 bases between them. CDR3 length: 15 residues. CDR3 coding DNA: TGCGCCAGCAGCCTGGGGGCCACAGGTTCCGACGAGCAGTACTTC. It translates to CASSLGATGSDEQYF.

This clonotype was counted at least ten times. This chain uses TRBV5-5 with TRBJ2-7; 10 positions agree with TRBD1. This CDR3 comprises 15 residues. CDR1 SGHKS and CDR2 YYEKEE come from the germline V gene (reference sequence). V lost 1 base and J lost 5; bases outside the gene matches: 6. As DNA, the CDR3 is TGTGCCAGCAGCTTGCCCGGGACAGGGGTCAACGAGCAGTACTTC. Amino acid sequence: CASSLPGTGVNEQYF.

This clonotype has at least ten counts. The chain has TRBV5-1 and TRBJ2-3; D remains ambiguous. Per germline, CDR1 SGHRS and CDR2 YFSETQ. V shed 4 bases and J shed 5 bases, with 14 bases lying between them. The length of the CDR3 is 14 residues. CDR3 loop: CASSPGDTVDTQYF. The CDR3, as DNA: TGCGCCAGCAGCCCAGGCGATACGGTAGATACGCAGTATTTT.

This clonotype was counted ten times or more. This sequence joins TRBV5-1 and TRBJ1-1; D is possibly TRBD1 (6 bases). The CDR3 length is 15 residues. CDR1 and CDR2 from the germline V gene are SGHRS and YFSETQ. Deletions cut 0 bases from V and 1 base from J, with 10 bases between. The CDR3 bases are TGCGCCAGCAGCTTGGTACAGGGCTCGAACACTGAAGCTTTCTTT. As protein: CASSLVQGSNTEAFF.

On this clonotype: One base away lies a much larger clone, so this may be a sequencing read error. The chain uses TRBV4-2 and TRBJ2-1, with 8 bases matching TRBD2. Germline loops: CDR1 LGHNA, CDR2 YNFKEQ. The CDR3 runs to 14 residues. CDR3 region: CASCHGRVYNEQFF. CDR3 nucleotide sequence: TGTGCCAGCTGCCACGGGAGGGTATACAATGAGCAGTTCTTC.

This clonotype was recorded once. DNA of the CDR3: TGCAGTGCCCCGGCTATTGGGCTACCCCCGGAGACCCAGTACTTC. Its translation: CSAPAIGLPPETQYF. V usage is TRBV20-1 and J usage is TRBJ2-5; D not resolved. CDR3 length equals 15 residues. V gave up 6 bases and J gave up 5 bases, with 22 bases separating them. Per the germline V gene, CDR1 is DFQATT and CDR2 is SNEGSKA (reference sequence).

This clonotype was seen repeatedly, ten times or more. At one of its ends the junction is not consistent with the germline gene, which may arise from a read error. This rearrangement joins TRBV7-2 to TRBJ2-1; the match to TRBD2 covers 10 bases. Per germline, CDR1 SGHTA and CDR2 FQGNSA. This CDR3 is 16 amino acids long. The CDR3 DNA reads TGTGCCAGCAGTTTAGCGGGGGGCGGGGCCTACAATGAGCAGTTCTTC. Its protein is CASSLAGGGAYNEQFF.

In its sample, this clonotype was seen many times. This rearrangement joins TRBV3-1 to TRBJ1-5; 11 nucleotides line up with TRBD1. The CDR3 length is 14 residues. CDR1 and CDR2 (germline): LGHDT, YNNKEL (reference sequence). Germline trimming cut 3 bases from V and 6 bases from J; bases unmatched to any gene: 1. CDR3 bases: TGTGCCAGCAGCCAGGGACAGGGGGGTCAGCCCCAGCATTTT. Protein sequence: CASSQGQGGQPQHF. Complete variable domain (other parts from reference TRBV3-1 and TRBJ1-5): DTAVSQTPKYLVTQMGNDKSIKCEQNLGHDTMYWYKQDSKKFLKIMFSYNNKELIINETVPNRFSPKSPDKAHLNLHINSLELGDSAVYFCASSQGQGGQPQHFGDGTRLSIL.

The CDR3 bases are TGTGCCATCAGCGACGGGCCCGACACGGAGACCCAGTACTTC. The encoded protein is CAISDGPDTETQYF. This rearrangement joins TRBV10-3 to TRBJ2-5; D uncertain. V was pared by 6 bases and J by 5 bases, with 16 bases between. The CDR3 has 14 residues. Looked up from germline, CDR1 is ENHRY and CDR2 is SYGVKD.

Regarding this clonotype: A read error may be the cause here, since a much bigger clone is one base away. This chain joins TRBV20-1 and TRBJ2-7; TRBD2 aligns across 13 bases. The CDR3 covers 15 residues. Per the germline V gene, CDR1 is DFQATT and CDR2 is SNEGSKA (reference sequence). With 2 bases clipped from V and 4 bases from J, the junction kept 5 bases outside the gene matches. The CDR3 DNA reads TGCAGTGCTAGATGGACTAGCGGGAGCGGGTACGAGCAGTACTTC. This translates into CSARWTSGSGYEQYF.

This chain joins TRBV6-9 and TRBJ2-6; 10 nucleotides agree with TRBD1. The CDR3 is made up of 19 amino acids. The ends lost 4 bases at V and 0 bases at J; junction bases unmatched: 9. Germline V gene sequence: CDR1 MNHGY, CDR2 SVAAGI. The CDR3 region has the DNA TGTGCCAGCAGTTCTTCCCCGGGACAGGGGAGCTCTGGGGCCAACGTCCTGACTTTC. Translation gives CASSSSPGQGSSGANVLTF.

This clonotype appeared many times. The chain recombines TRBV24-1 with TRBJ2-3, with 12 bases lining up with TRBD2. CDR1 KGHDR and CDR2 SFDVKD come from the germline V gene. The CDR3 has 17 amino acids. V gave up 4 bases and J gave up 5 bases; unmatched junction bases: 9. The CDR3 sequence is CATSDLPSGREGDTQYF. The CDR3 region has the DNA TGTGCCACCAGTGACCTCCCTAGCGGGAGGGAGGGAGATACGCAGTATTTT.

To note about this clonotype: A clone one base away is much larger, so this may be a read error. CDR3 protein: CASSQDPAETQYF. The CDR3 DNA sequence: TGTGCCAGCAGCCAGGACCCAGCAGAGACCCAGTACTTC. The rearrangement links TRBV7-9 to TRBJ2-5, with D hard to call. Germline V gene lookup returns CDR1 SEHNR and CDR2 FQNEAQ (reference sequence). This CDR3 spans 13 amino acids. V was clipped by 5 bases and J by 4 bases, with 11 bases between them.

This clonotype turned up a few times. CDR3 DNA: TGTGCCAGCAGCCCAATGCCGGGACAGGGTTACAATGAGCAGTTCTTC. It codes for CASSPMPGQGYNEQFF. This rearrangement joins TRBV12-3 or TRBV12-4 to TRBJ2-1, with 9 positions matching TRBD1. There are 16 residues in the CDR3. V trimming: 6 bases; J trimming: 4 bases; junction bases outside the gene matches: 10.

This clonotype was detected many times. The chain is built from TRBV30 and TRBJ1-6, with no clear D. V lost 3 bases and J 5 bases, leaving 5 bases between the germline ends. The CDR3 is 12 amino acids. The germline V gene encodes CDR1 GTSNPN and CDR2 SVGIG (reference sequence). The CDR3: CAWRGNNSPLHF. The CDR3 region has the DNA TGTGCCTGGAGGGGAAATAATTCACCCCTCCACTTT.

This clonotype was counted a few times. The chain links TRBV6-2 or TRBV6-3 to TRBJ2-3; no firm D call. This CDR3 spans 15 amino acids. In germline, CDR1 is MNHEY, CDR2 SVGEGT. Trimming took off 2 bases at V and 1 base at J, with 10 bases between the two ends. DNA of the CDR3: TGTGCCAGCAGTTACGTAGCAAGGGGCACAGATACGCAGTATTTT. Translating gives CASSYVARGTDTQYF.

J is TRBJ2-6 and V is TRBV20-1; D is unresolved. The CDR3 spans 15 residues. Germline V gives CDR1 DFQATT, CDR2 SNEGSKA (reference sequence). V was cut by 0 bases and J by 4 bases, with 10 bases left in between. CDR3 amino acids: CSAREVRNGANVLTF. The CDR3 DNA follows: TGCAGTGCTAGAGAAGTTCGCAACGGGGCCAACGTCCTGACTTTC.

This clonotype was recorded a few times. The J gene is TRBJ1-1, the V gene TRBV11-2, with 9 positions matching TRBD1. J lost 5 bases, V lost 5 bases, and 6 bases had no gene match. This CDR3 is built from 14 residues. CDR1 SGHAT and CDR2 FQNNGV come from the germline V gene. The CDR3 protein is CASSQNRGQTEAFF. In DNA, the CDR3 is TGTGCCAGCAGCCAGAACAGGGGGCAAACTGAAGCTTTCTTT.

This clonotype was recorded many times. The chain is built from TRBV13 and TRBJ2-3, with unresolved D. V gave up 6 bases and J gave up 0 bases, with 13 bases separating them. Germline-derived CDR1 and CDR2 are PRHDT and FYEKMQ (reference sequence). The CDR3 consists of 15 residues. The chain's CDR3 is CASSLGRSSTDTQYF. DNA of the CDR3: TGTGCCAGCAGTTTGGGCAGGTCAAGCACAGATACGCAGTATTTT.

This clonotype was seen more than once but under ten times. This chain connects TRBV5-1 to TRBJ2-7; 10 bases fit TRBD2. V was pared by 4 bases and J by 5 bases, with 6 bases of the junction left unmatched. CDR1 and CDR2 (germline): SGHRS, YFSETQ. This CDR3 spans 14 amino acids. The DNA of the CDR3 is TGCGCCAGCAGCGTCTTAGCGGGAGGCGACGAGCAGTACTTC. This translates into CASSVLAGGDEQYF.

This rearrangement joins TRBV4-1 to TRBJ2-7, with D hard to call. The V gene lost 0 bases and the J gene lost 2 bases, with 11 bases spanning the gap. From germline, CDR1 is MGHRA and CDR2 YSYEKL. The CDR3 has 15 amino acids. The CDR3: CASSQERNQAYEQYF. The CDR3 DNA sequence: TGCGCCAGCAGCCAAGAGCGGAATCAAGCCTACGAGCAGTACTTC.

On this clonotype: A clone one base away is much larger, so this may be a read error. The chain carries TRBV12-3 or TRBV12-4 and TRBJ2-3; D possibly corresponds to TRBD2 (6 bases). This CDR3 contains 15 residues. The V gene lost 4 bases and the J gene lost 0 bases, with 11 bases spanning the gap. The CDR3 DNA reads TGTGCCAGCAGTTCAGGACGGGAGAGCACAGATACGCAGTATTTT. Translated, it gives CASSSGRESTDTQYF.

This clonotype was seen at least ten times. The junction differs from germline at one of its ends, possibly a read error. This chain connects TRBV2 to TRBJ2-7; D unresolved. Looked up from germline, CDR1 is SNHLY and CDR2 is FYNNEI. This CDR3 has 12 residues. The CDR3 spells CASSATYALPFF. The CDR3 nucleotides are TGTGCCAGCAGTGCAACCTACGCCCTTCCATTCTTC.

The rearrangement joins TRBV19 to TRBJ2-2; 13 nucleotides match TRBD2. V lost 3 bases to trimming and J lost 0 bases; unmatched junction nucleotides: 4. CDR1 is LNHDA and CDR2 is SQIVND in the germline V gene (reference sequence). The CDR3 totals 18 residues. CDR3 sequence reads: CASSIRTSGSANTGELFF. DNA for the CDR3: TGTGCCAGTAGTATCCGGACTAGCGGGAGCGCGAACACCGGGGAGCTGTTTTTT.